This T cell receptor beta chain originates from a study of chemoradiotherapy in HPV16-positive cancers. Clones were sequenced by immunoSEQ multiplex PCR, and TCRdb holds only the in-frame ones, with some missing. The data hold some 19,000 clones, with approximately 88% observed a single time. V shed 3 bases and J 3 bases; nucleotides not matched to a gene: 4. The CDR3 length is 16 residues. The V gene's germline CDR1 is MDHEN and CDR2 SYDVKM. This receptor was obtained from a human donor with HPV-associated anogenital cancer. The sequencing used blood, collected from a patient who underwent chemoradiotherapy. The V gene is TRBV28, the J gene TRBJ2-4; TRBD1 agrees at 11 bases. CDR3 loop: CASSLGGTGGKNIQYF. CDR3 DNA sequence: TGTGCCAGCAGTTTGGGGGGGACAGGGGGCAAAAACATTCAGTACTTC.